These 17 T cell receptor beta chains share one sample of origin, sequenced in a study of CD8+ T cells in alopecia areata. Specified treatment: oral pan-JAK inhibitor, 5-10 mg twice daily. Reverse transcription of extracted RNA yielded cDNA, which provided the sequencing template. Sequencing was performed with immunoSEQ multiplex PCR; in TCRdb, only in-frame clones are kept and a portion is missing. The data hold about 180,000 clones, with 58% observed a single time. The sequences come from CD4+ T cells sorted from blood, collected at roughly week 55, from a patient treated with tofacitinib. The receptors originated from a human donor with alopecia areata.

This CDR3 reads CSVDGASRGETQYF. As DNA, the CDR3 is TGCAGCGTTGATGGCGCTAGCAGGGGCGAGACCCAGTACTTC. V usage is TRBV29-1 and J usage is TRBJ2-5, with D perhaps matching TRBD1 (6 bases). V lost 3 bases and J lost 5, with 16 bases in between. Germline assignment: CDR1 SQVTM and CDR2 ANQGSEA. The CDR3 contains 14 residues.

The genes are TRBV11-2 and TRBJ1-1; D ambiguous. The CDR3 sequence is 13 residues long. Trimming took off 6 bases at V and 7 bases at J, with 15 bases between the two ends. Germline V gene data show CDR1 as SGHAT and CDR2 as FQNNGV. CDR3 DNA: TGTGCCAGCAGTCTCGCTGATATCGGTGAAGCTTTCTTT. Its translation: CASSLADIGEAFF.

The chain joins TRBV6-5 to TRBJ2-7; D is unclear. Germline lookup yields CDR1 MNHEY and CDR2 SVGAGI. Trimming cost V 0 bases and J 4 bases, with 16 bases left between them. This CDR3 is 16 amino acids long. The CDR3 is CASSYSTPWDRYEQYF. The CDR3 nucleotides are TGTGCCAGCAGTTACTCGACACCCTGGGATCGATACGAGCAGTACTTC.

The chain joins TRBV4-2 to TRBJ1-1; weak D call: TRBD1 (5 bases). The CDR3 extends over 15 amino acids. Trimming shortened V by 1 base and J by 5 bases, and 14 bases separated the two germline ends. Germline V CDR1 and CDR2: LGHNA, YNFKEQ. CDR3 coding DNA: TGTGCCAGCAGCCAAGGTTTTATAGAGGGGACTGAAGCTTTCTTT. Translation: CASSQGFIEGTEAFF.

The V gene is TRBV29-1, the J gene TRBJ2-6; 8 bases map to TRBD1. This CDR3 comprises 14 residues. Per the germline V gene, CDR1 is SQVTM and CDR2 is ANQGSEA. J lost 0 bases, V lost 7 bases, and 2 bases had no gene match. CDR3 nucleotide sequence: TGCAGCGCCACAGGGGGCTCTGGGGCCAACGTCCTGACTTTC. Residues: CSATGGSGANVLTF.

The V gene is TRBV25-1, the J gene TRBJ2-7; D gene ambiguous. Trimming removed 5 bases from V and 2 bases from J, with 10 bases in between. CDR3 length: 13 amino acids. The germline V gene encodes CDR1 MGHDK and CDR2 SYGVNS. Here the CDR3 reads CASSTRSPYEQYF. Here the CDR3 DNA reads TGTGCCAGCAGTACGCGGTCCCCCTACGAGCAGTACTTC.

The chain combines TRBV7-6 with TRBJ1-1, with 8 bases lining up with TRBD1. This CDR3 contains 18 residues. The junction had 11 bases not matched to a gene; V was cut back by 1 base and J by 1 base. Germline lookup yields CDR1 SGHVS and CDR2 FNYEAQ. The chain's CDR3 is CASSLVRDRRTTNTEAFF. CDR3 coding DNA: TGTGCCAGCAGCTTAGTCAGGGACAGGAGAACAACGAACACTGAAGCTTTCTTT.

The chain is built from TRBV7-8 and TRBJ2-7, with 7 bases identical to TRBD1. J was trimmed by 6 bases and V by 7 bases; bases with no gene match: 15. The germline gives CDR1 SGHVS, CDR2 FQNEAQ. The CDR3 runs to 15 residues. The CDR3 loop reads CASTKLVGTASEQYF. The CDR3 coding sequence is TGTGCCAGCACGAAGTTGGTCGGGACAGCATCCGAGCAGTACTTC.

The genes are TRBV5-1 and TRBJ1-6, with TRBD1 as a possible D gene (6 bases). Trimming left V 4 bases short and J 9 bases short, with 20 bases between. This CDR3 is built from 16 residues. Per the germline V gene, CDR1 is SGHRS and CDR2 is YFSETQ. The CDR3 loop is CASSPMGAKTGSPLHF. The CDR3 coding sequence is TGCGCCAGCAGCCCAATGGGGGCTAAAACGGGTTCACCCCTCCACTTT.

This chain joins TRBV15 and TRBJ1-1; tentative D call: TRBD1 (5 bases). The CDR3 has 14 amino acids. V gave up 5 bases and J gave up 4 bases, with 14 bases separating them. CDR1 is LNHNV and CDR2 is YYDKDF in the germline V gene (reference sequence). CDR3 region: CATSPRVEATEAFF. For the CDR3, the DNA is TGTGCCACCAGCCCCAGGGTGGAGGCCACTGAAGCTTTCTTT.

The rearrangement joins TRBV29-1 to TRBJ2-3, with D perhaps TRBD1 (6 bases). V gave up 4 bases and J gave up 2 bases, with 10 bases separating them. This CDR3 is built from 13 residues. Germline CDR1 SQVTM, CDR2 ANQGSEA. The CDR3 is CSVVGHNTDTQYF. As DNA, the CDR3 is TGCAGCGTTGTGGGACATAACACAGATACGCAGTATTTT.

In this sample, this clone turned up a few times. The CDR3 protein is CSVAYSQVSYEQYF. In nucleotides, the CDR3 is TGCAGCGTCGCCTACTCACAGGTCTCCTACGAGCAGTACTTC. The rearrangement joins TRBV29-1 to TRBJ2-7; D possibly corresponds to TRBD1 (5 bases). CDR3 length: 14 residues. V gave up 6 bases and J gave up 0 bases, with 15 bases separating them. CDR1 is SQVTM and CDR2 is ANQGSEA in the germline V gene.

In this sample, this clone turned up once. The genes are TRBV7-2 and TRBJ2-1; D might be TRBD2 (5 bases). Per germline, CDR1 SGHTA and CDR2 FQGNSA. This CDR3 spans 15 amino acids. V lost 5 bases, J lost 4 bases, and 15 bases lay in between. CDR3 protein: CASSLSGRVYNEQFF. The CDR3 nucleotides are TGTGCCAGCAGCCTAAGCGGCAGAGTATACAATGAGCAGTTCTTC.

The rearrangement uses TRBV19 and TRBJ2-1; D uncertain. Germline V gene lookup returns CDR1 LNHDA and CDR2 SQIVND (reference sequence). This CDR3 is built from 9 residues. The V and J ends lost 7 bases and 5 bases respectively, with 0 bases between them. CDR3 bases: TGTGCCAGTAACAATGAGCAGTTCTTC. Protein sequence: CASNNEQFF.

This chain connects TRBV5-1 to TRBJ2-2, with TRBD1 identical over 9 bases. After removal of 2 bases from V and 3 bases from J, the junction contained 2 bases not matched to a gene. The CDR3 is 15 residues long. Germline CDR1 is SGHRS and CDR2 is YFSETQ. CDR3 DNA: TGCGCCAGCAGCTTAAGGACAGGGGACACCGGGGAGCTGTTTTTT. This encodes CASSLRTGDTGELFF.

The chain joins TRBV29-1 to TRBJ1-2; TRBD1 agrees at 7 bases. V was pared by 4 bases and J by 4 bases, with 9 bases of the junction left unmatched. The germline CDR1 and CDR2 sequences are SQVTM and ANQGSEA. The CDR3 has 14 residues. The CDR3, as DNA: TGCAGCGTTGGAAGACAGGGAGGGGGCTATGGCTACACCTTC. Amino acid sequence: CSVGRQGGGYGYTF.

For the CDR3, the DNA is TGTGCCAGCAGCTTAGAGGCCCAAACGCAGTATTTT. It encodes CASSLEAQTQYF. This chain joins TRBV7-9 and TRBJ2-3; D is ambiguous. The length of the CDR3 is 12 residues. V lost 1 base and J lost 9, with 8 bases in between. CDR1 and CDR2 (germline): SEHNR, FQNEAQ (reference sequence).